The clone carrying this T cell receptor beta chain appeared a few times. This entry is derived from a study of identical twins. TCRdb called the 5' RACE reads again in MiXCR, with one record for every CDR3 protein. The repertoire includes a few hundred thousand distinct CDR3 sequences, around 9% of them detected once, and under 10% sits in the top ten. Germline-derived CDR1 and CDR2 are SGHKS and YYEKEE (reference sequence). There are 15 residues in the CDR3. V was trimmed by 2 bases and J by 1 base, leaving 10 bases between them. The chain couples TRBV5-5 to TRBJ1-5; D not certain. This receptor was identified in a woman aged 45-60 years in good health. Sequenced: naive T cells sorted from blood. CDR3: CASSLRGKSNQPQHF. CDR3 nucleotides: TGTGCCAGCAGCTTACGCGGGAAAAGCAATCAGCCCCAGCATTTT.